These 2 T cell receptor beta chains share one sample of origin, sequenced in a study of T cell repertoires in cytomegalovirus infection. In TCRdb, the reads were re-called with MiXCR into one record per CDR3 protein. This sample yields about 450,000 distinct CDR3 sequences, of which 25% to 40% are seen a single time; around 15% belongs to the top ten. The material sequenced was PBMCs. Every receptor here comes from a human donor in good health (CMV status not recorded). Some clones in this sample may be carry-over from other donors' samples.

This clonotype was detected ten times or more. The rearrangement joins TRBV7-2 to TRBJ2-5; D not resolved. Germline assignment: CDR1 SGHTA and CDR2 FQGNSA. The ends were cut back, 2 bases at V and 1 base at J, with 5 bases in the middle. The CDR3 has 13 amino acids. CDR3 sequence: CASSLWVQETQYF. CDR3 DNA: TGTGCCAGCAGCTTATGGGTCCAAGAGACCCAGTACTTC.

This clonotype came up a few times. The chain uses TRBV2 and TRBJ2-1; 7 bases are shared with TRBD2. Germline-derived CDR1 and CDR2 are SNHLY and FYNNEI. V lost 4 bases to trimming and J lost 5 bases; unmatched junction nucleotides: 5. The CDR3 extends over 14 amino acids. As DNA, the CDR3 is TGTGCCAGCAGTGTGTCGCGGGGGAACAATGAGCAGTTCTTC. Protein: CASSVSRGNNEQFF.